One and the same sample provided the 19 T cell receptor beta chains below, sequenced in a study of human T cells and chemical hapten exposure. TCRdb reprocessed the RACE reads via MiXCR and lists one record per CDR3 protein. Of about 74,000 distinct CDR3 sequences listed, around 13% are singletons. As for time point: pre-sensitization, week 0. The treatment was: therapeutic diphenylcyclopropenone sensitization with weekly scalp DPC. The sample in question was whole blood, obtained in connection with sensitization to the hapten diphenylcyclopropenone (DPC). The receptors here all came from a woman in her forties or fifties with alopecia areata. Some clones in this sample may be carry-over from other donors' samples.

J is TRBJ2-3 and V is TRBV7-2; TRBD1 matches 8 bases. Per germline, CDR1 SGHTA and CDR2 FQGNSA. V shed 8 bases, J shed 5 bases, and the junction held 3 bases outside the gene matches. This CDR3 is 12 amino acids long. The CDR3 bases are TGTGCCAGCCGGACAGGGAAAGATACGCAGTATTTT. Translating it yields CASRTGKDTQYF.

This clonotype was detected only a few times. The J gene is TRBJ2-7, the V gene TRBV28; possible D gene TRBD2, 5 bases. Trimming shortened V by 6 bases and J by 0 bases, and 12 bases separated the two germline ends. This CDR3 is 14 amino acids long. Germline CDR1 MDHEN, CDR2 SYDVKM. CDR3 in DNA: TGTGCCAGCAGCACAACGGGGTCCTCCTACGAGCAGTACTTC. Translated: CASSTTGSSYEQYF.

The chain has TRBV6-6 and TRBJ2-5, with no clear D. This CDR3 is 12 amino acids long. Trimming left V 6 bases short and J 1 base short, with 6 bases between. Germline CDR1 reads MNHNY; CDR2 reads SVGAGI (reference sequence). The CDR3, as DNA: TGTGCCAGCAGCTGGAGCCAAGAGACCCAGTACTTC. Protein product: CASSWSQETQYF.

The chain is built from TRBV28 and TRBJ1-1, with TRBD1 matching over 7 bases. V trimming: 6 bases; J trimming: 7 bases; junction bases outside the gene matches: 5. Germline V gene data show CDR1 as MDHEN and CDR2 as SYDVKM. The CDR3 is 12 residues long. The CDR3 loop reads CASRTGPLEAFF. The CDR3 coding sequence is TGTGCCAGCAGGACAGGGCCCCTTGAAGCTTTCTTT.

This clonotype was counted only a few times. V usage is TRBV6-1 and J usage is TRBJ2-3, with D perhaps matching TRBD1 or TRBD2 (6 bases each). Germline values: CDR1 MNHNS, CDR2 SASEGT. The CDR3 length is 15 residues. Trimming removed 3 bases from V and 4 bases from J, with 14 bases in between. The CDR3 here is CASSDQGRGADTQYF. The DNA for the CDR3 is TGTGCCAGCAGTGACCAGGGGCGCGGGGCAGATACGCAGTATTTT.

The V gene is TRBV12-3 or TRBV12-4, the J gene TRBJ2-3, with 7 bases lining up with TRBD2. V shed 6 bases and J 1 base; nucleotides not matched to a gene: 7. This CDR3 region has 15 residues. For the CDR3, the DNA is TGTGCCAGCAGCCCGTTGGGGAGGGGCACAGATACGCAGTATTTT. It specifies CASSPLGRGTDTQYF.

This clonotype came up a few times. This chain joins TRBV7-8 and TRBJ2-1; the match to TRBD2 covers 12 bases. V trimming: 4 bases; J trimming: 10 bases; junction bases outside the gene matches: 8. The CDR3 sequence is 15 residues long. Germline V gives CDR1 SGHVS, CDR2 FQNEAQ. This CDR3 reads CASSSSGRAIQEQFF. The CDR3 DNA is TGTGCCAGCAGCTCTAGCGGGAGGGCCATTCAGGAGCAGTTCTTC.

J is TRBJ2-2 and V is TRBV30, with 8 bases identical to TRBD1. The CDR3 length is 13 residues. The V gene end was trimmed by 3 bases and the J gene end by 5 bases; junction bases not matched to a gene: 2. Germline V gene lookup returns CDR1 GTSNPN and CDR2 SVGIG (reference sequence). CDR3 sequence (DNA): TGTGCCTGGAGCGGACAGGGAACCGGGGAGCTGTTTTTT. This sequence encodes CAWSGQGTGELFF. The variable domain in full, completed from reference TRBV30 and TRBJ2-2, reads SQTIHQWPATLVQPVGSPLSLECTVEGTSNPNLYWYRQAAGRGLQLLFYSVGIGQISSEVPQNLSASRPQDRQFILSSKKLLLSDSGFYLCAWSGQGTGELFFGEGSRLTVL.

The V and J genes are TRBV7-2 and TRBJ2-3; D may be TRBD1 or TRBD2 (5 bases each). Germline CDR1 SGHTA, CDR2 FQGNSA. Trimming took off 7 bases at V and 9 bases at J, with 23 bases between the two ends. CDR3 size: 15 residues. CDR3 bases: TGTGCCAGCACCGTGGGACCAGGCCGCGTGGACACGCAGTATTTT. It specifies CASTVGPGRVDTQYF.

The chain combines TRBV11-2 with TRBJ1-2; 8 bases map to TRBD1. This CDR3 is 15 amino acids long. The germline gives CDR1 SGHAT, CDR2 FQNNGV. Trimming took 5 bases from V and 4 from J; bases not matched to a gene: 9. CDR3 bases: TGTGCCAGCAGCCGCGACAGGGGAGAAGGCTATGGCTACACCTTC. It encodes CASSRDRGEGYGYTF.

This clonotype has a handful of counts. The rearrangement links TRBV7-9 to TRBJ1-4; D perhaps matches TRBD1 (6 bases). The CDR3 runs 16 residues. Looked up from germline, CDR1 is SEHNR and CDR2 is FQNEAQ (reference sequence). V was pared by 5 bases and J by 3 bases, with 16 bases between. CDR3 DNA sequence: TGTGCCAGCAGCCGGGACACCTCCGGATCTAATGAAAAACTGTTTTTT. It yields the protein CASSRDTSGSNEKLFF.

This clonotype was picked up a small number of times. The chain links TRBV30 to TRBJ2-2, with D perhaps matching TRBD2 (6 bases). V lost 5 bases to trimming and J lost 6 bases, with 10 bases between them. Germline-derived CDR1 and CDR2 are GTSNPN and SVGIG (reference sequence). The CDR3 spans 12 residues. Here the CDR3 reads CAWDGGAGELFF. CDR3 coding DNA: TGTGCCTGGGACGGGGGAGCCGGGGAGCTGTTTTTT. Together with reference TRBV30 and TRBJ2-2, the CDR3 gives the full variable domain: SQTIHQWPATLVQPVGSPLSLECTVEGTSNPNLYWYRQAAGRGLQLLFYSVGIGQISSEVPQNLSASRPQDRQFILSSKKLLLSDSGFYLCAWDGGAGELFFGEGSRLTVL.

This clonotype has a handful of counts. V usage is TRBV9 and J usage is TRBJ1-2; 7 bases fit TRBD1. After removal of 6 bases from V and 4 bases from J, the junction contained 9 bases not matched to a gene. The CDR3 runs to 14 residues. Per the germline V gene, CDR1 is SGDLS and CDR2 is YYNGEE. The CDR3 loop reads CASKRQGSGYGYTF. DNA of the CDR3: TGTGCCAGCAAACGACAGGGATCCGGCTATGGCTACACCTTC. Looking up the rest from reference TRBV9 and TRBJ1-2 gives the full variable domain: DSGVTQTPKHLITATGQRVTLRCSPRSGDLSVYWYQQSLDQGLQFLIQYYNGEERAKGNILERFSAQQFPDLHSELNLSSLELGDSALYFCASKRQGSGYGYTFGSGTRLTVV.

This chain uses TRBV29-1 with TRBJ2-1, with D maybe TRBD2 (7 bases). The CDR3 covers 15 residues. Per the germline V gene, CDR1 is SQVTM and CDR2 is ANQGSEA. V shed 7 bases and J shed 0 bases, with 16 bases lying between them. The CDR3 bases are TGCAGCGCTACACAGGGCGGGGGCTCCTACAATGAGCAGTTCTTC. It encodes CSATQGGGSYNEQFF.

Only a few counts were recorded for this clonotype. The chain uses TRBV7-2 and TRBJ1-1; D unresolved. Germline CDR1 SGHTA, CDR2 FQGNSA. The CDR3 spans 13 residues. Deletions cut 2 bases from V and 5 bases from J, with 9 bases between. The CDR3 DNA is TGTGCCAGCAGCTTATCATCGGGGACTGAAGCTTTCTTT. This sequence encodes CASSLSSGTEAFF. The variable domain in full, completed from reference TRBV7-2 and TRBJ1-1, reads GAGVSQSPSNKVTEKGKDVELRCDPISGHTALYWYRQSLGQGLEFLIYFQGNSAPDKSGLPSDRFSAERTGGSVSTLTIQRTQQEDSAVYLCASSLSSGTEAFFGQGTRLTVV.

This clonotype was found many times. The V and J genes are TRBV6-5 and TRBJ1-4, with a weak D call TRBD1 (5 bases). This CDR3 region has 15 residues. The V end lost 5 bases, the J end lost 0 bases, and 10 bases lay between the germline ends. CDR1 MNHEY and CDR2 SVGAGI come from the germline V gene. The CDR3 sequence: CASSGQLATNEKLFF. CDR3 in DNA: TGTGCCAGCAGTGGACAACTTGCAACTAATGAAAAACTGTTTTTT.

The CDR3 protein is CASSPIDRVDGELFF. CDR3 nucleotides: TGTGCCAGTAGTCCTATCGACAGGGTTGACGGGGAGCTGTTTTTT. This chain joins TRBV19 and TRBJ2-2; 7 bases line up with TRBD1. The CDR3 runs to 15 residues. CDR1 and CDR2 from the germline V gene are LNHDA and SQIVND (reference sequence). V lost 5 bases, J lost 7 bases, and 10 bases stayed unmatched.

This clonotype has a handful of counts. The CDR3 protein is CSARGQETQYF. CDR3 coding DNA: TGCAGTGCTAGAGGGCAAGAGACCCAGTACTTC. This chain uses TRBV20-1 with TRBJ2-5; D gene uncertain. The germline V and J ends were trimmed by 1 base and 2 bases, with 2 bases remaining between them. The length of the CDR3 is 11 residues. CDR1 DFQATT and CDR2 SNEGSKA come from the germline V gene (reference sequence).

The chain has TRBV6-5 and TRBJ1-2; no clear D. This CDR3 region has 13 residues. Germline values: CDR1 MNHEY, CDR2 SVGAGI. The ends were cut back, 6 bases at V and 4 bases at J, with 12 bases in the middle. The CDR3: CASSQNEGYGYTF. CDR3 bases: TGTGCCAGCAGCCAAAACGAGGGCTATGGCTACACCTTC.